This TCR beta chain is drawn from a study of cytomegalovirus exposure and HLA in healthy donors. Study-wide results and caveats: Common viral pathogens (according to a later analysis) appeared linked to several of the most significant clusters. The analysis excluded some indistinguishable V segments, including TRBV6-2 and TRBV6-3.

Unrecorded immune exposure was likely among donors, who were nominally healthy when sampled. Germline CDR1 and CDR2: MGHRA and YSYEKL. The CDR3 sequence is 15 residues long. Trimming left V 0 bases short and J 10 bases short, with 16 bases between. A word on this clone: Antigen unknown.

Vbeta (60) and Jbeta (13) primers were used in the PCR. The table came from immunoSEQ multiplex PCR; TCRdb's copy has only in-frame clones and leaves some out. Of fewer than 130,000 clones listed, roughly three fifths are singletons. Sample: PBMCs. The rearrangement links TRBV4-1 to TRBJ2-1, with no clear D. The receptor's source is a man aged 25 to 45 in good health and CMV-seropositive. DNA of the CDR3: TGCGCCAGCAGCCAAGAAGACACCCCTGGGTGGGAGCAGTTCTTC. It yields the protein CASSQEDTPGWEQFF.